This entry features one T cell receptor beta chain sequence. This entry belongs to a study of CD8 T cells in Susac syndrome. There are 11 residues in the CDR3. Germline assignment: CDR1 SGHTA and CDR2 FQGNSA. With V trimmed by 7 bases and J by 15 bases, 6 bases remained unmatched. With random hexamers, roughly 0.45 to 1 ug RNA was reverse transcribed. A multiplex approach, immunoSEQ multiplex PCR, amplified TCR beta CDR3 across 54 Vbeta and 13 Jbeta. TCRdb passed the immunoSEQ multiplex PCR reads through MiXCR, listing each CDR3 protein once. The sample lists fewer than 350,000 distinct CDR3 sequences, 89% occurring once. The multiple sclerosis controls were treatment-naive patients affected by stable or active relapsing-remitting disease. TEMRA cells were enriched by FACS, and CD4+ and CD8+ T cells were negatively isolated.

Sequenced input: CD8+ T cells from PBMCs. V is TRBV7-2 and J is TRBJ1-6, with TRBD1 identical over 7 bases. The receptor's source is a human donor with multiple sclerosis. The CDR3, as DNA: TGTGCCAGCATCATACAGGGGAGCCTCCACTTT. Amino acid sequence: CASIIQGSLHF.